This T cell receptor beta chain was captured by sequencing in a study of blood T cell repertoires in COVID-19. In the study overall: Specimens from acute and convalescent COVID-19 originated in the United States, Italy and Spain. From T cells, B-cell-depleted T cells, or PBMCs came the material, which was cDNA or gDNA.

After removal of 2 bases from V and 5 bases from J, the junction contained 12 bases not matched to a gene. The CDR3 sequence is 18 residues long. Germline CDR1 reads MGHRA; CDR2 reads YSYEKL. Authors' methods: Amplification with reference gene primers provided the estimates of nucleated cell counts. The assay was immunoSEQ multiplex PCR, and TCRdb's table has in-frame clones only and misses some. The V and J calls and clone size were taken over from that table, and D and trimming were inferred from the DNA. The data contain about 44,000 clones, roughly 90% of them singletons. The sequenced sample was peripheral blood. The TCR was taken from a human donor in a cohort sampled during active COVID-19. This chain connects TRBV4-1 to TRBJ1-2; 12 bases match TRBD1. The CDR3 coding sequence is TGCGCCAGCAGCCAACATCGGGACAGGGGGCGCAGGGGTTATGGCTACACCTTC. Translation: CASSQHRDRGRRGYGYTF.